This TCR beta chain was retrieved from a study of shared clonotypes between healthy human individuals. Study in general: Each donor had three CD4 naive, three CD4 memory, two CD8 naive and one CD8 memory plate. Study conclusions and caveats: As a rule, naive subsets had a larger estimated richness than memory subsets. The naive CD4 repertoires of several donors were compared, and approximately 5% of clonotypes were shared. Large depth notwithstanding, sorted-subset sequencing proved incomplete by rarefaction.

Terminally differentiated effector memory CD45RA+ cells were excluded from the naive CD8 cells, which were CD45RO-negative and positively selected for CCR7. Sequencing used immunoSEQ multiplex PCR; TCRdb keeps in-frame clones, though not all of them. This table holds around 2.1 million clones, around 93% found once. Germline V gene data show CDR1 as SQVTM and CDR2 as ANQGSEA. After removal of 0 bases from V and 2 bases from J, the junction contained 9 bases not matched to a gene. The CDR3 is made up of 17 amino acids. Only one count was recorded for this clone. Its antigen remains unknown. The receptor's source is a man younger than 35 in good health. Some clones in this sample may be carry-over from other donors' samples. Sequencing was performed on naive CD8+ T cells from PBMCs. The gene calls are TRBV29-1 and TRBJ2-2, with TRBD2 identical over 7 bases. CDR3 sequence (DNA): TGCAGCGTTGAAGATGATCTGGGCGGGAGAAACACCGGGGAGCTGTTTTTT. It codes for CSVEDDLGGRNTGELFF.